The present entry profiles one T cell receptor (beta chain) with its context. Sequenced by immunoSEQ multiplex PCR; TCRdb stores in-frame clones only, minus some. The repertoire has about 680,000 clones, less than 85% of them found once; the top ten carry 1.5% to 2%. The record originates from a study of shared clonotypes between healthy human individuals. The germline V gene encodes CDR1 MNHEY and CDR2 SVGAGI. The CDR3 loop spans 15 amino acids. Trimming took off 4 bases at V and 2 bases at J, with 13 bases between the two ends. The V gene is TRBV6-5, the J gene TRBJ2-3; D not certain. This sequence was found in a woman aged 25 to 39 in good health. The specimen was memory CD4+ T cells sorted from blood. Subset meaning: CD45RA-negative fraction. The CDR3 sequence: CASSSFLGNTDTQYF. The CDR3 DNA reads TGTGCCAGCAGTTCGTTTTTAGGTAACACAGATACGCAGTATTTT.